A selection of T cell receptor beta chains follows, all from one sample in a study of T-cell memory formation after mild COVID-19. TCRdb reanalysed the 5' RACE reads using MiXCR and keeps one entry per CDR3 protein. The sample has 400,000 to 500,000 distinct CDR3 sequences; about 19% are singletons. Specimen: PBMCs or a T cell subset sorted from them (not recorded which). The source is an adult woman who had mild COVID-19 (a few samples of this study predate the infection). Cell type and time point are not known. CDR3s include the opening cysteine and the closing phenylalanine or tryptophan. Each record gives: J gene, V gene, D gene, clone size, CDR3 DNA, CDR3 protein. A D gene is named only where the DNA matches it firmly. Expanded clones are given a class, and other clones once, few, many or no size at all.

j_call: TRBJ2-7
v_call: TRBV24-1
d_call: TRBD1
clone_size: few
cdr3_nt: TGTGCCACCAGTGATTCAGGGACAGGGGACTCCTACGAGCAGTACTTC
cdr3_aa: CATSDSGTGDSYEQYF

j_call: TRBJ1-1
v_call: TRBV5-1
d_call: NA
clone_size: NA
cdr3_nt: TGCGCCAGCAGCTTGGATCCCTTCACTGAAGCTTTCTTT
cdr3_aa: CASSLDPFTEAFF

j_call: TRBJ1-2
v_call: TRBV5-1
d_call: TRBD1
clone_size: many
cdr3_nt: TGCGCCAGCAGCCAAGACAGGGGGTATGGCTACACCTTC
cdr3_aa: CASSQDRGYGYTF

j_call: TRBJ2-1
v_call: TRBV7-3
d_call: TRBD2
clone_size: NA
cdr3_nt: TGTGCCAGCAGCTTAGGGGCGGGACTAGCGGACAATGAGCAGTTCTTC
cdr3_aa: CASSLGAGLADNEQFF

j_call: TRBJ2-2
v_call: TRBV27
d_call: NA
clone_size: few
cdr3_nt: TGTGCCAGCAGCCCGCGGCAGGGGTATAACGCCGGGGAGCTGTTTTTT
cdr3_aa: CASSPRQGYNAGELFF

j_call: TRBJ1-1
v_call: TRBV6-2/TRBV6-3
d_call: NA
clone_size: few
cdr3_nt: TGTGCCAGCAGCCGCCTTAGGGGGGCGGACACTGAAGCTTTCTTT
cdr3_aa: CASSRLRGADTEAFF

j_call: TRBJ2-1
v_call: TRBV2
d_call: NA
clone_size: NA
cdr3_nt: TGTGCCAGCATGGTCGTCGGCGACTCCTACAATGAGCAGTTCTTC
cdr3_aa: CASMVVGDSYNEQFF

j_call: TRBJ2-3
v_call: TRBV12-3/TRBV12-4
d_call: NA
clone_size: many
cdr3_nt: TGTGCCAGCACTCCTGGGCGGGGTGCTAGCACAGATACGCAGTATTTT
cdr3_aa: CASTPGRGASTDTQYF

j_call: TRBJ1-4
v_call: TRBV10-3
d_call: NA
clone_size: few
cdr3_nt: TGTGCCATCAGTGAGTCCGGCGGGGCTTTGAATGAAAAACTGTTTTTT
cdr3_aa: CAISESGGALNEKLFF

j_call: TRBJ1-2
v_call: TRBV12-3/TRBV12-4
d_call: NA
clone_size: NA
cdr3_nt: TGTGCCAGCAGCCTGCGACGGGGCATCGGAGGCTACACCTTC
cdr3_aa: CASSLRRGIGGYTF

j_call: TRBJ1-1
v_call: TRBV12-3/TRBV12-4
d_call: NA
clone_size: few
cdr3_nt: TGTGCCAGCAGAATTGGACAGTGGGTGTACACTGAAGCTTTCTTT
cdr3_aa: CASRIGQWVYTEAFF

j_call: TRBJ2-3
v_call: TRBV7-9
d_call: NA
clone_size: few
cdr3_nt: TGTGCCAGCAGCCCGATCCGCACAGATACGCAGTATTTT
cdr3_aa: CASSPIRTDTQYF

j_call: TRBJ1-1
v_call: TRBV30
d_call: NA
clone_size: many
cdr3_nt: TGTGCCTGGAGCTTAGGGATAGGCACTGAAGCTTTCTTT
cdr3_aa: CAWSLGIGTEAFF

j_call: TRBJ2-5
v_call: TRBV9
d_call: NA
clone_size: few
cdr3_nt: TGTGCCAGCAGCGTAGATCCTATTCAAGAGACCCAGTACTTC
cdr3_aa: CASSVDPIQETQYF

j_call: TRBJ2-7
v_call: TRBV6-5
d_call: TRBD2
clone_size: NA
cdr3_nt: TGTGCCAGCAGCACGAGCGGGGGCTCCTACGAGCAGTACTTC
cdr3_aa: CASSTSGGSYEQYF

j_call: TRBJ2-7
v_call: TRBV5-1
d_call: TRBD1
clone_size: NA
cdr3_nt: TGCGCCAGCAGCTTTGAGACAGGGGGGAGGGAGCAGTACTTC
cdr3_aa: CASSFETGGREQYF

j_call: TRBJ2-2
v_call: TRBV19
d_call: NA
clone_size: many
cdr3_nt: TGTGCCAGTAGTATTGTTTTTAACACCGGGGAGCTGTTTTTT
cdr3_aa: CASSIVFNTGELFF

j_call: TRBJ1-1
v_call: TRBV7-9
d_call: NA
clone_size: many
cdr3_nt: TGTGCCAGCAGCCAGACAGTGAACACTGAAGCTTTCTTT
cdr3_aa: CASSQTVNTEAFF

j_call: TRBJ1-2
v_call: TRBV30
d_call: TRBD1
clone_size: once
cdr3_nt: TGTGCCTGGAGGCGGACAGGGGGTAACTATGGCTACACCTTC
cdr3_aa: CAWRRTGGNYGYTF

j_call: TRBJ2-5
v_call: TRBV14
d_call: NA
clone_size: few
cdr3_nt: TGTGCCAGCAGCCAAGAAGGGCCGCCTTTTTTCCAGTACTTC
cdr3_aa: CASSQEGPPFFQYF

j_call: TRBJ2-7
v_call: TRBV12-3/TRBV12-4
d_call: TRBD1
clone_size: few
cdr3_nt: TGTGCCAGCAGTATGACAGGGTCGCACGAGCAGTACTTC
cdr3_aa: CASSMTGSHEQYF

j_call: TRBJ2-3
v_call: TRBV7-9
d_call: NA
clone_size: few
cdr3_nt: TGTGCCAGCAGCCTCAGCGTAAGGTACACAGATACGCAGTATTTT
cdr3_aa: CASSLSVRYTDTQYF